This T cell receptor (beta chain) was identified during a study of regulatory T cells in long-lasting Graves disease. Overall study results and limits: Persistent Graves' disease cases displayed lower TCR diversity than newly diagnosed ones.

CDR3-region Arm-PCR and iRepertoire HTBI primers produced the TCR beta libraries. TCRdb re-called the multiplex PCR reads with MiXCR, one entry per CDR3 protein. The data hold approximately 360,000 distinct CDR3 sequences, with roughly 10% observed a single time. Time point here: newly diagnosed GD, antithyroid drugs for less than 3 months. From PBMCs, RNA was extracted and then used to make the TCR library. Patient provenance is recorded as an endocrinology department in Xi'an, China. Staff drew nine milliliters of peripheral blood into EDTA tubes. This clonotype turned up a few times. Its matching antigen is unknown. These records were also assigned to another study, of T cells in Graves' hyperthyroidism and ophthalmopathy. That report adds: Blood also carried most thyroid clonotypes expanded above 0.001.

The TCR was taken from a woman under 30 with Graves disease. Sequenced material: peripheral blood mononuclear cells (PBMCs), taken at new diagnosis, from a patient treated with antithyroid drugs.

The CDR3 loop is CASSQGSTGSPLHF. The DNA of the CDR3 is TGCGCCAGCAGCCAAGGGTCTACAGGGTCACCCCTCCACTTT. The rearrangement uses TRBV4-3 and TRBJ1-6; D is possibly TRBD1 (6 bases). Trimming took 1 base from V and 10 from J, leaving 11 bases between them. Germline CDR1 and CDR2: LGHNA and YSLEER. The CDR3 spans 14 residues.